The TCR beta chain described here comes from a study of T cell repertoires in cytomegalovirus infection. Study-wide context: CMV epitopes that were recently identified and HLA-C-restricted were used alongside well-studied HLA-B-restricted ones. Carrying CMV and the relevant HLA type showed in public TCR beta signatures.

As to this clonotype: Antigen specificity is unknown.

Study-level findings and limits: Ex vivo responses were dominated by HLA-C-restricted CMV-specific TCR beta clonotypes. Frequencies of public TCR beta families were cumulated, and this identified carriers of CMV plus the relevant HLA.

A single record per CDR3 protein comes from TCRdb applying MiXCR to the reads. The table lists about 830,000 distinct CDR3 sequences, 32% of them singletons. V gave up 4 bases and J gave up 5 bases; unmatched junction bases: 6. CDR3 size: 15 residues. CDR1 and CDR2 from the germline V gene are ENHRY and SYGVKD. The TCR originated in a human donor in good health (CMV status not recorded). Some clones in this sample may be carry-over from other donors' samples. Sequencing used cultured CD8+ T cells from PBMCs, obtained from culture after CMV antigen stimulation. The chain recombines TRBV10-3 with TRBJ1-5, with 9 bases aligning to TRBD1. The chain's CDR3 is CAISGGQGYDQPQHF. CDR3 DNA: TGTGCCATCAGTGGGGGACAGGGTTACGATCAGCCCCAGCATTTT.